These T cell receptor beta chains were read from a single sample in a study of blood T cells in healthy people across ages. TCRdb re-derived calls from the 5' RACE reads in MiXCR, one entry per CDR3 protein. This sample yields around 600,000 distinct CDR3 sequences, of which more than 45% are seen a single time; roughly 25% belongs to the top ten. The source material was blood. These receptors all stem from a man aged 80 or over in good health. Both conserved end residues are part of each CDR3. Each record gives: D gene, J gene, clone size, V gene, CDR3 DNA, CDR3 protein. A D gene is named only where the DNA matches it firmly. For some rows the clone size is stated as once, few or many, or as a class when expanded; others skip it.

- | TRBJ2-3 | few | TRBV7-3 | TGTGCCAGCAGCTTAGATGAGAATACGCAGTATTTT | CASSLDENTQYF
TRBD1 | TRBJ1-5 | few | TRBV30 | TGTGCCTGGAGTAACAGGGGGAATCAGCCCCAGCATTTT | CAWSNRGNQPQHF
- | TRBJ1-4 | - | TRBV24-1 | TGTGCCACCAGTAGGACTTGGAATGAAAAACTGTTTTTT | CATSRTWNEKLFF
TRBD1 | TRBJ2-7 | - | TRBV7-2 | TGTGCCAGCAGCCAGGACAGGTTTTACGAGCAGTACTTC | CASSQDRFYEQYF
- | TRBJ2-1 | few | TRBV12-3/TRBV12-4 | TGTGCCAGCAGCCTTCCTAATGAGCAGTTCTTC | CASSLPNEQFF
TRBD2 | TRBJ2-7 | - | TRBV20-1 | TGCAGTGCAGAAGAAAGCGGGAGAGTCCACGAGCAGTACTTC | CSAEESGRVHEQYF
TRBD1 | TRBJ1-6 | - | TRBV6-6 | TGTGCCAGCAGTCCACAGGGGGCCTCCAAACCCCTCCACTTT | CASSPQGASKPLHF
- | TRBJ2-3 | - | TRBV4-1 | TGCGCCAGCAGCCAAGAAGGGATCAATCCCTTTACAGATACGCAGTATTTT | CASSQEGINPFTDTQYF
- | TRBJ2-1 | - | TRBV28 | TGTGCCAGCAGTTTAGGAGGGCCGGGCTACAATGAGCAGTTCTTC | CASSLGGPGYNEQFF
TRBD1 | TRBJ1-4 | - | TRBV5-4 | TGTGCCAGCAGCCCGGACAGGCCGAAGTCTGAAAAACTGTTTTTT | CASSPDRPKSEKLFF
TRBD2 | TRBJ2-7 | few | TRBV7-2 | TGTGCCAGCAGCTTATTGGGCAGCGGGAGGACCTACGAGCAGTACTTC | CASSLLGSGRTYEQYF
- | TRBJ2-7 | many | TRBV28 | TGTGCCAGCAGTGTACAGGGTTACGAGCAGTACTTC | CASSVQGYEQYF
TRBD2 | TRBJ2-1 | many | TRBV7-6 | TGTGCCAGCAGCAGACTAGCGGGGGGTACCCTGAGGAATGAGCAGTTCTTC | CASSRLAGGTLRNEQFF
- | TRBJ2-7 | few | TRBV7-2 | TGTGCCAGCAGTTTGCCCGTGACCTACGAGCAGTACTTC | CASSLPVTYEQYF
- | TRBJ2-7 | - | TRBV11-3 | TGTGCCAGCAGCTTCGGAATCTCCTACGAGCAGTACTTC | CASSFGISYEQYF
TRBD1 | TRBJ2-7 | - | TRBV7-2 | TGTGCCAGCAGCTGGCGGGACAGGGGACACGAGCAGTACTTC | CASSWRDRGHEQYF
- | TRBJ2-7 | few | TRBV6-5 | TGTGCCAGCAGTTACTCGAAACTCTTCCAGGGAAAAACCGAGCAGTACTTC | CASSYSKLFQGKTEQYF
- | TRBJ2-1 | - | TRBV7-9 | TGTGCCAGCAGCCGCCGGGCGGATGAGCAGTTCTTC | CASSRRADEQFF
TRBD2 | TRBJ2-1 | - | TRBV7-2 | TGTGCCAGCAGCCGACTAGCGGGGAATAACAATGAGCAGTTCTTC | CASSRLAGNNNEQFF
- | TRBJ2-1 | few | TRBV7-9 | TGTGCCAGCAGCTTAGTTTCGGCAGCCTACAATGAGCAGTTCTTC | CASSLVSAAYNEQFF
TRBD1 | TRBJ2-3 | - | TRBV28 | TGTGCCAGCAGTTCCCCGGACAGGGACCAGCGCACAGATACGCAGTATTTT | CASSSPDRDQRTDTQYF
- | TRBJ2-1 | few | TRBV7-2 | TGTGCCAGCAGCGTAGGCTTAGGGGGGTGGGATGAGCAGTTCTTC | CASSVGLGGWDEQFF
TRBD2 | TRBJ2-1 | once | TRBV4-1 | TGCGCCAGCAGTTTAGGACTAGGGATCAATGAGCAGTTCTTC | CASSLGLGINEQFF
- | TRBJ2-2 | - | TRBV20-1 | TGCAGTGCCGTTTCCCAGGTGAACACCGGGGAGCTGTTTTTT | CSAVSQVNTGELFF
- | TRBJ1-2 | - | TRBV2 | TGTGCCAGCAGTGATTGGGGCGTGGGCTACACCTTC | CASSDWGVGYTF
- | TRBJ1-2 | - | TRBV7-9 | TGTGCCAGCAGCTTAGAGGCACATTATGGCTACACCTTC | CASSLEAHYGYTF
- | TRBJ1-5 | - | TRBV12-3/TRBV12-4 | TGTGCCAGCAGTTTCCCCCGTCAGCCCCAGCATTTT | CASSFPRQPQHF
- | TRBJ2-7 | - | TRBV5-1 | TGCGCCAGCAGCCGAAACGGGGCGGATTCCTACGAGCAGTACTTC | CASSRNGADSYEQYF
- | TRBJ2-7 | few | TRBV7-9 | TGTGCCAGCAGCGCCGACAGGGAGGGCTACGAGCAGTACTTC | CASSADREGYEQYF